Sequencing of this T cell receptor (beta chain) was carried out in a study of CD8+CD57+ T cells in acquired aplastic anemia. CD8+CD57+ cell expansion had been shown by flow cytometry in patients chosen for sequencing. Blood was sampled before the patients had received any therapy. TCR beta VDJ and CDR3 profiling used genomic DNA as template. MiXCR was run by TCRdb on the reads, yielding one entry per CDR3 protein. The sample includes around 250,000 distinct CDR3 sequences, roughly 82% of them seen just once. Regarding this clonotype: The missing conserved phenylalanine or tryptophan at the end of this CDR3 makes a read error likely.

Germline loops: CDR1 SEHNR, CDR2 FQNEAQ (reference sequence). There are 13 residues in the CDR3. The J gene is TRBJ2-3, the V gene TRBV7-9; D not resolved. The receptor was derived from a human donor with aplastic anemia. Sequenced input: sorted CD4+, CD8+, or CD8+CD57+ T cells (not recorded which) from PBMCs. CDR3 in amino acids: CASREVPRDPQYC. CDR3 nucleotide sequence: TGTGCCAGCAGGGAAGTGCCCAGAGATCCGCAGTATTGT.